This TCR beta chain originates from a study of blood T cell repertoires in COVID-19. The wider study: T cells, B-cell-depleted T cells, or PBMCs provided the cDNA or gDNA that served as material.

Per the original methods: Estimates of nucleated cell counts were drawn from the amplification of reference gene primers. The method was immunoSEQ multiplex PCR; TCRdb's version includes in-frame clones alone and lacks a portion of them. Clonal size and the V and J genes are those of that table, whereas D and trimming came from the DNA. The profile shows fewer than 500,000 clones, 75% to 90% of them singletons. The CDR3 runs 14 residues. J was trimmed by 8 bases and V by 5 bases; bases with no gene match: 9. The germline V gene encodes CDR1 MNHNY and CDR2 SVGAGI (reference sequence). The origin of this receptor is a woman in her 30s with active or convalescent COVID-19. This chain uses TRBV6-6 with TRBJ1-2; 9 positions agree with TRBD1. Sequenced sample: peripheral blood. The CDR3 DNA sequence: TGTGCCAGCAGTCCAACCTGGACAGGGGACGGCTACACCTTC. Its translation is CASSPTWTGDGYTF.